The 8 T cell receptor beta chains reported below all come from one sample, sequenced in a study of cytomegalovirus exposure and HLA in healthy donors. Primers for the PCR totalled 60 Vbeta and 13 Jbeta. Clones were read by immunoSEQ multiplex PCR, and TCRdb kept only the in-frame ones, dropping some. This table holds 200,000 or so clones, about four fifths found once. The sample taken for sequencing was PBMCs. These receptors were obtained from a woman in her 30s in good health and CMV-seropositive.

The gene calls are TRBV5-1 and TRBJ2-1; D perhaps matches TRBD2 (6 bases). Per the germline V gene, CDR1 is SGHRS and CDR2 is YFSETQ. V was cut by 0 bases and J by 9 bases, with 22 bases left in between. The CDR3 has 17 residues. The CDR3 bases are TGCGCCAGCAGCTTGGCCGGAGGGGTCAGGGCGCAGGGTGAGCAGTTCTTC. It is translated as CASSLAGGVRAQGEQFF. The variable domain in full, with the rest retrieved from reference TRBV5-1 and TRBJ2-1, is KAGVTQTPRYLIKTRGQQVTLSCSPISGHRSVSWYQQTPGQGLQFLFEYFSETQRNKGNFPGRFSGRQFSNSRSEMNVSTLELGDSALYLCASSLAGGVRAQGEQFFGPGTRLTVL.

The chain uses TRBV27 and TRBJ1-2; tentative D call: TRBD1 (5 bases). Germline V gene sequence: CDR1 MNHEY, CDR2 SMNVEV (reference sequence). This CDR3 is built from 13 residues. Trimming stripped 8 bases from V and 4 bases from J, with 14 bases between. This CDR3 is CASSRGGIYGYTF. For the CDR3, the DNA is TGTGCCAGCTCCCGGGGGGGGATCTATGGCTACACCTTC.

CDR3: CASRAGLLRAPQYF. The CDR3 nucleotides read TGTGCCAGCAGGGCGGGACTCCTTAGGGCGCCCCAGTACTTC. The V gene is TRBV6-6, the J gene TRBJ2-5; a weak D match, TRBD2 (6 bases). The CDR3 totals 14 residues. V lost 6 bases to trimming and J lost 9 bases, with 20 bases between them. Looked up from germline, CDR1 is MNHNY and CDR2 is SVGAGI (reference sequence).

This clone has only a few counts. CDR3 coding DNA: TGTGCCAGCGATTCGTTGGGGGCGAGAAACACCATATATTTT. Its protein is CASDSLGARNTIYF. The chain recombines TRBV6-1 with TRBJ1-3, with D possibly TRBD1 on 6 matching bases. This CDR3 spans 14 amino acids. Germline values: CDR1 MNHNS, CDR2 SASEGT. Trimming cost V 8 bases and J 5 bases, with 16 bases left between them.

In its sample, this clone was seen a few times. This chain connects TRBV4-3 to TRBJ2-7; D uncertain. Between the trimmed V and J ends, which lost 0 bases and 2 bases, there was a span of 5 bases. Per the germline V gene, CDR1 is LGHNA and CDR2 is YSLEER. The CDR3 contains 13 residues. The CDR3 spells CASSQDTAYEQYF. The CDR3 DNA is TGCGCCAGCAGCCAAGATACGGCCTACGAGCAGTACTTC.

This clone was counted only a few times. The chain links TRBV15 to TRBJ1-4; perhaps TRBD1 as D (6 bases). Germline V CDR1 and CDR2: LNHNV, YYDKDF (reference sequence). This CDR3 contains 15 residues. Between the trimmed V and J ends, which lost 9 bases and 5 bases, there was a span of 19 bases. In DNA, the CDR3 is TGTGCCACAGAAGGAAGCGGGGGCGGGAATGAAAAACTGTTTTTT. This codes for CATEGSGGGNEKLFF.

This clone occurred a few times. V gene TRBV5-1 combines with J gene TRBJ2-7; tentatively, D is TRBD1 (5 bases). The CDR3 spans 14 residues. Trimming took 0 bases from V and 5 from J, leaving 12 bases between them. The germline CDR1 and CDR2 sequences are SGHRS and YFSETQ. The CDR3 DNA follows: TGCGCCAGCAGCTTGGTTTCAGGGATGAACGAGCAGTACTTC. It translates to CASSLVSGMNEQYF.

The sample holds a few counts of this clone. The genes are TRBV19 and TRBJ1-5, with D possibly matching TRBD1 (5 bases). Trimming pared 2 bases from V and 4 bases from J, leaving 9 bases between. Germline CDR1 and CDR2: LNHDA and SQIVND (reference sequence). The length of the CDR3 is 14 residues. CDR3 protein: CASSISRGNQPQHF. The CDR3 DNA reads TGTGCCAGTAGTATAAGTCGGGGGAATCAGCCCCAGCATTTT.